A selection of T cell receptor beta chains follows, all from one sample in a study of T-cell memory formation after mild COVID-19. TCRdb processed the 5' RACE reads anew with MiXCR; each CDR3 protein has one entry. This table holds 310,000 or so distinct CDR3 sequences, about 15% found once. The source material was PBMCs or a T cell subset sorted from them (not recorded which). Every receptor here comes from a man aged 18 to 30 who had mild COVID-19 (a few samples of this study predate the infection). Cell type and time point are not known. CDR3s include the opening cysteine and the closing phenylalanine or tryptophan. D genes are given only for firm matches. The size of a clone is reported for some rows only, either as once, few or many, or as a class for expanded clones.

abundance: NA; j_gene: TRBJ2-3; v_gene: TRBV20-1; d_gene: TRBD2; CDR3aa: CSASQAGGYTDTQYF; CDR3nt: TGCAGTGCTAGTCAAGCGGGGGGCTACACAGATACGCAGTATTTT
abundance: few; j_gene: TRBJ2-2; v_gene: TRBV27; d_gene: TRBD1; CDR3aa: CASSYGQGGGGELFF; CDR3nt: TGTGCCAGCAGTTATGGACAGGGGGGTGGCGGGGAGCTGTTTTTT
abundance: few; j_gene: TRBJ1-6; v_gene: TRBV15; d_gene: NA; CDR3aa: CATSRDWDASSPLHF; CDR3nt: TGTGCCACCAGCAGAGATTGGGACGCCTCGTCACCCCTCCACTTT
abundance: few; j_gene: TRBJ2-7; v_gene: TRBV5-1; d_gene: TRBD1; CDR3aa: CASSGTGASYEQYF; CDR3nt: TGCGCCAGCAGCGGGACAGGAGCATCCTACGAGCAGTACTTC
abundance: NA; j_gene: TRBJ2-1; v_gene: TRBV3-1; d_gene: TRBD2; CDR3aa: CASSPASGGVHEQFF; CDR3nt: TGTGCCAGCAGCCCCGCTAGCGGGGGGGTCCATGAGCAGTTCTTC
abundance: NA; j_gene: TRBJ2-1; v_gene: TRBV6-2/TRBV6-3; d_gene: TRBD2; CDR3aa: CASSYRTSGGTYPYNEQFF; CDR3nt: TGTGCCAGCAGTTACCGGACTAGCGGGGGGACCTACCCCTACAATGAGCAGTTCTTC
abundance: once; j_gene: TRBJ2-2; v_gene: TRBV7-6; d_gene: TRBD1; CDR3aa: CASSSPTGSGELFF; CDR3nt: TGTGCCAGCAGCTCACCGACAGGGTCCGGGGAGCTGTTTTTT
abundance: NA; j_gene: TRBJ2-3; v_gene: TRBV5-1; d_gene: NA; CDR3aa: CASSPIRGPTDTQYF; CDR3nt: TGCGCCAGCAGCCCTATTCGGGGGCCCACAGATACGCAGTATTTT
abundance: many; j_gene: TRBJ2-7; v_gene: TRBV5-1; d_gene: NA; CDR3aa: CASSLGGAWAYEQYF; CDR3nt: TGCGCCAGCAGCTTGGGAGGGGCGTGGGCCTACGAGCAGTACTTC
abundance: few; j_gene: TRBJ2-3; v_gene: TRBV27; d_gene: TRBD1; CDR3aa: CASSLGFDRVADTQYF; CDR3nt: TGTGCCAGCAGTTTAGGCTTTGACAGGGTGGCAGATACGCAGTATTTT
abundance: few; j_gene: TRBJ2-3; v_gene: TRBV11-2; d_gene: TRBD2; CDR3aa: CASSLALAGGLMRTDTQYF; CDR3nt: TGTGCCAGCAGCTTAGCTCTGGCGGGGGGGCTAATGCGCACAGATACGCAGTATTTT
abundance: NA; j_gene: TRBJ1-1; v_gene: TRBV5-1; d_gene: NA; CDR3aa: CASRGSLRNTEAFF; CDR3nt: TGCGCCAGCAGAGGGAGTTTGAGGAACACTGAAGCTTTCTTT
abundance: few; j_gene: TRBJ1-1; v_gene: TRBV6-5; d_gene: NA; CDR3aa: CASSKTGHTEAFF; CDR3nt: TGTGCCAGCAGTAAGACAGGTCACACTGAAGCTTTCTTT
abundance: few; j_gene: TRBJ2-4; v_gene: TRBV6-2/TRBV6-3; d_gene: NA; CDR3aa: CASSFAGKNIQYF; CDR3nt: TGTGCCAGCAGTTTTGCAGGAAAAAACATTCAGTACTTC
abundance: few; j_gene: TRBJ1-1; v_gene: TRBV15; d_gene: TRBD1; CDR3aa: CATSRDRGTGDTEAFF; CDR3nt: TGTGCCACCAGCAGAGATCGGGGGACAGGGGACACTGAAGCTTTCTTT
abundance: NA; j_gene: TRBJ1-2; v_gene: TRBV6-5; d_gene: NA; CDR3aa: CASSYGSGPYGYTF; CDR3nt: TGTGCCAGCAGTTACGGATCAGGGCCCTATGGCTACACCTTC
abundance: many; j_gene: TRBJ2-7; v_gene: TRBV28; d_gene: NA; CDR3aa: CASIRGFEDEQYF; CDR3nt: TGTGCCAGCATCCGGGGGTTTGAGGACGAGCAGTACTTC
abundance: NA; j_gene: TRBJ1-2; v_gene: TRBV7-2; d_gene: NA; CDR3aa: CASSLGGTQDYGYTF; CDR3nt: TGTGCCAGCAGCTTAGGCGGGACACAAGATTATGGCTACACCTTC
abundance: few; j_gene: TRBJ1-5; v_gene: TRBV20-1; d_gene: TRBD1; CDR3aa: CSASNRGRESNQPQHF; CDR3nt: TGCAGTGCTAGTAACAGGGGGCGGGAGAGCAATCAGCCCCAGCATTTT
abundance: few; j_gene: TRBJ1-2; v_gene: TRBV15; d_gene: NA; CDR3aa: CATSRVIMDYGYTF; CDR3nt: TGTGCCACCAGCAGAGTGATCATGGACTATGGCTACACCTTC
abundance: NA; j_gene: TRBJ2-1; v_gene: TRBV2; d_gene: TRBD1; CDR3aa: CASGTQGDDNEQFF; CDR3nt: TGTGCCAGCGGGACCCAGGGGGACGACAATGAGCAGTTCTTC
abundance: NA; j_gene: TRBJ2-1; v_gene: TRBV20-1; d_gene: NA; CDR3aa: CSARSSGAEQFF; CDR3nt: TGCAGTGCTAGGTCCTCAGGGGCTGAGCAGTTCTTC
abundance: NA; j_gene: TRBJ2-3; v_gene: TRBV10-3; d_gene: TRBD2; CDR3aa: CAISVGSGGLTDTQYF; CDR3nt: TGTGCCATCAGTGTGGGTAGCGGGGGACTCACAGATACGCAGTATTTT
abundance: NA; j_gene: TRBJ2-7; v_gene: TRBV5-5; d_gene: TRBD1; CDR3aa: CASSFGTGGNEQYF; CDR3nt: TGTGCCAGCAGCTTTGGGACAGGGGGAAACGAGCAGTACTTC
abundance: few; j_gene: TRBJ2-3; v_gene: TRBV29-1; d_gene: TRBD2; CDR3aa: CSSRTSGGHTQYF; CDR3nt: TGCAGCTCACGGACTAGCGGGGGCCATACGCAGTATTTT
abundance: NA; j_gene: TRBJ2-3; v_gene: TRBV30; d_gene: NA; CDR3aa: CAWSPTATDTQYF; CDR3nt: TGTGCCTGGAGCCCTACGGCTACAGATACGCAGTATTTT
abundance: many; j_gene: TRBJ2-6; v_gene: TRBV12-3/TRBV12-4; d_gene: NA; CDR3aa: CASSSTSRGSGANVLTF; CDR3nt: TGTGCCAGCAGTTCGACGAGTAGGGGTTCTGGGGCCAACGTCCTGACTTTC
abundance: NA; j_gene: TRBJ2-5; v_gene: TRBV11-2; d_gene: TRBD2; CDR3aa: CASSLDRGASGETQYF; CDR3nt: TGTGCCAGCAGCTTAGATCGGGGGGCTAGCGGGGAGACCCAGTACTTC
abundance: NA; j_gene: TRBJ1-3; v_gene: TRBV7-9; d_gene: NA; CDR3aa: CASSLNLSGNTIYF; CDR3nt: TGTGCCAGCAGCTTAAACCTATCTGGAAACACCATATATTTT
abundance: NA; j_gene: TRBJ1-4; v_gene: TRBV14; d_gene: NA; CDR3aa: CASSQGSATNEKLFF; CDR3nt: TGTGCCAGCAGCCAAGGCTCAGCGACTAATGAAAAACTGTTTTTT
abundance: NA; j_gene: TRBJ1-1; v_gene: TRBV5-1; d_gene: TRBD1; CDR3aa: CASSYRQGINTEAFF; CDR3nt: TGCGCCAGCAGCTATAGACAGGGGATAAACACTGAAGCTTTCTTT
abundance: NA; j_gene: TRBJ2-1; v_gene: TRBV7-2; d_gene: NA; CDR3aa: CASSLVYRHNEQFF; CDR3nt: TGTGCCAGCAGCTTAGTATATCGCCACAATGAGCAGTTCTTC
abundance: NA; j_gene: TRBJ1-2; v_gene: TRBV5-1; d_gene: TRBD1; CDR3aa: CASTRQGANGYTF; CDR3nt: TGCGCCAGCACCCGACAGGGGGCGAACGGCTACACCTTC
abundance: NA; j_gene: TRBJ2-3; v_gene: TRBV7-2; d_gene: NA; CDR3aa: CASSSLTSTDTQYF; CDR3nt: TGTGCCAGCAGCTCGCTGACATCCACAGATACGCAGTATTTT
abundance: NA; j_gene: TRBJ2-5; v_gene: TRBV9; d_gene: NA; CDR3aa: CASSVRGGTWEETQYF; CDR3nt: TGTGCCAGCAGCGTAAGAGGAGGGACCTGGGAAGAGACCCAGTACTTC
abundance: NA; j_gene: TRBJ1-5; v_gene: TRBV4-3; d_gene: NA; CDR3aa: CASSLQANQPQHF; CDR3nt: TGCGCCAGCAGCCTACAGGCCAATCAGCCCCAGCATTTT
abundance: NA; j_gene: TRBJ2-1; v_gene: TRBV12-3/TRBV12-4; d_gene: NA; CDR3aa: CASSLGARDEQFF; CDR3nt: TGTGCCAGCAGTTTAGGGGCCCGCGATGAGCAGTTCTTC
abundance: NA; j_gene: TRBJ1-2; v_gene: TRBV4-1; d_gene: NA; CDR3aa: CASSQDTGHGYTF; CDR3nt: TGCGCCAGCAGCCAAGATACAGGGCATGGCTACACCTTC
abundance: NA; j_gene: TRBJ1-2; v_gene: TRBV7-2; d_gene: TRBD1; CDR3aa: CASSLSDREGYGYTF; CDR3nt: TGTGCCAGCAGCTTATCCGACAGGGAGGGGTATGGCTACACCTTC
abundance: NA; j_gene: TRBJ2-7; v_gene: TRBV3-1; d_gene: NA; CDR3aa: CASSQGVRSYEQYF; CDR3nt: TGTGCCAGCAGCCAGGGGGTCAGATCCTACGAGCAGTACTTC
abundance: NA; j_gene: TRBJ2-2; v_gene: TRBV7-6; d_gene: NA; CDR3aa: CASSLAVEIAGETGELFF; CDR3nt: TGTGCCAGCAGCTTAGCAGTCGAGATAGCAGGGGAGACCGGGGAGCTGTTTTTT
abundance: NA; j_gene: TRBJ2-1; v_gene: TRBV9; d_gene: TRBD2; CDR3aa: CASSVVLAGGLDEQFF; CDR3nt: TGTGCCAGCAGCGTAGTCCTAGCGGGGGGGCTCGATGAGCAGTTCTTC
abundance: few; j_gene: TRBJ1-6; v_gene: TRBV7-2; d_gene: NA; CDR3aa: CASSLLADYSPLHF; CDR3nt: TGTGCCAGCAGCTTATTAGCCGATTATTCACCCCTCCACTTT
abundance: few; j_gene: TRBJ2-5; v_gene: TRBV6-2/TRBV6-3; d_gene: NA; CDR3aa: CASSPARGTQYF; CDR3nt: TGTGCCAGCAGTCCGGCGAGAGGGACCCAGTACTTC
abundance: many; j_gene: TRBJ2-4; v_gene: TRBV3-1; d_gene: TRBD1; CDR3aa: CASSPTGGRDIQYF; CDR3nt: TGTGCCAGCAGCCCCACAGGGGGCAGAGACATTCAGTACTTC
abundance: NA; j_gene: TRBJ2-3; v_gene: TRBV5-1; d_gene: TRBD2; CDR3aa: CASRRGTSGSDTQYF; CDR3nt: TGCGCCAGCCGTCGAGGGACTAGCGGGTCAGATACGCAGTATTTT
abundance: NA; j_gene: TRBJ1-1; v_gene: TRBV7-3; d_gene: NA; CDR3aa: CASSLEGITEAFF; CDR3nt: TGTGCCAGCAGCTTAGAGGGTATTACTGAAGCTTTCTTT
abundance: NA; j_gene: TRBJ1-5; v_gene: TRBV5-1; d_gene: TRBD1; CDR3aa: CASSLGDSSNQPQHF; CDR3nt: TGCGCCAGCAGCTTGGGGGACAGTAGCAATCAGCCCCAGCATTTT
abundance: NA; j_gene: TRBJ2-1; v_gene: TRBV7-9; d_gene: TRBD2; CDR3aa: CASSPGTRYNEQFF; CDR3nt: TGTGCCAGCAGCCCCGGGACTAGGTACAATGAGCAGTTCTTC
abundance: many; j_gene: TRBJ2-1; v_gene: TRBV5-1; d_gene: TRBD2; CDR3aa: CASSLKSGSPTGEQFF; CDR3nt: TGCGCCAGCAGCTTAAAGAGCGGGAGCCCTACGGGTGAGCAGTTCTTC
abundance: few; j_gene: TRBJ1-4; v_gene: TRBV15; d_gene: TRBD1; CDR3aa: CATKTGRTEKLFF; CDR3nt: TGTGCCACCAAGACAGGGAGAACTGAAAAACTGTTTTTT